The 21 T cell receptor beta chains given below trace back to one sample, sequenced in a study of Ad26.COV2.S vaccination and SARS-CoV-2 variants. Treatment of the sample: about 20 received Ad26.COV2.S at low or high dose, single or two shots; several received placebo; per-sample allocation not given. The investigators took samples on day 63 after the first vaccine or placebo injection. Here immunoSEQ multiplex PCR was the method, and the copy in TCRdb shows in-frame clones only, minus some. The data hold hundreds of thousands of clones, with approximately 90% observed a single time. The specimen comprised peripheral blood, sampled in a trial of Ad26.COV2.S vaccine versus placebo. All receptors derive from a person between 18 and 59 years old who received the Ad26.COV2.S COVID-19 vaccine or a placebo.

This chain uses TRBV28 with TRBJ1-1, with TRBD1 matching 10 bases. There are 15 residues in the CDR3. Germline loops: CDR1 MDHEN, CDR2 SYDVKM. The J segment lost 1 base and the V segment lost 10 bases, leaving 9 bases of the junction unmatched. CDR3 loop: CAIGTGVMWNTEAFF. The CDR3 nucleotides are TGTGCCATTGGGACAGGGGTGATGTGGAACACTGAAGCTTTCTTT.

J is TRBJ2-1 and V is TRBV2; 11 bases line up with TRBD1. CDR1 is SNHLY, CDR2 FYNNEI, per germline. Trimming removed 7 bases from V and 9 bases from J; junction bases left unmatched: 5. The CDR3 spans 13 residues. The CDR3 here is CASTGQGEAEQFF. The CDR3 nucleotides read TGTGCCAGCACGGGACAGGGGGAAGCTGAGCAGTTCTTC.

The CDR3: CASSRTLAGAGTDTQYF. CDR3 sequence (DNA): TGCGCCAGCTCAAGAACCCTAGCGGGAGCAGGCACAGATACGCAGTATTTT. The chain links TRBV5-1 to TRBJ2-3, with 10 bases identical to TRBD2. The CDR3 covers 17 residues. Germline-derived CDR1 and CDR2 are SGHRS and YFSETQ. V shed 7 bases and J 1 base; nucleotides not matched to a gene: 12.

This sequence joins TRBV15 and TRBJ2-5; TRBD2 matches 7 bases. The V and J ends lost 0 bases and 4 bases, in that order; junction bases with no gene match: 8. Germline CDR1 LNHNV, CDR2 YYDKDF (reference sequence). CDR3 length: 16 amino acids. The CDR3, as DNA: TGTGCCACCAGCAGAGATAGGGAGGGGAGGAGAGAGACCCAGTACTTC. It translates to CATSRDREGRRETQYF.

V and J are TRBV4-1 and TRBJ2-1, with 14 bases identical to TRBD2. The CDR3 contains 19 residues. Germline trimming cut 3 bases from V and 5 bases from J; bases unmatched to any gene: 12. CDR1 and CDR2 from the germline V gene are MGHRA and YSYEKL. The CDR3 loop reads CASSHLPGLAGVWNNEQFF. The CDR3 DNA sequence: TGCGCCAGCAGCCACCTACCGGGACTAGCGGGAGTCTGGAACAATGAGCAGTTCTTC.

The CDR3 DNA is TGCAGTGCTAGAGGGGGGGTGTCCATATATTTT. Translated: CSARGGVSIYF. The V and J genes are TRBV20-1 and TRBJ1-3, with D possibly matching TRBD1 (5 bases). The germline gives CDR1 DFQATT, CDR2 SNEGSKA (reference sequence). Deletions cut 1 base from V and 11 bases from J, with 9 bases between. The CDR3 consists of 11 residues.

This clone was picked up one time. The chain joins TRBV19 to TRBJ2-2; D possibly matches TRBD1 or TRBD2 (5 bases each). The CDR3 is made up of 16 amino acids. Germline CDR1 reads LNHDA; CDR2 reads SQIVND (reference sequence). Trimming removed 5 bases at V and 5 bases at J, with 18 bases between. The CDR3 DNA reads as TGTGCCAGTAGTTTTACCGGGACCCCGAGGACCGGGGAGCTGTTTTTT. Protein sequence: CASSFTGTPRTGELFF.

V and J are TRBV19 and TRBJ2-1; 7 bases line up with TRBD2. From germline, CDR1 is LNHDA and CDR2 SQIVND (reference sequence). Germline trimming cut 3 bases from V and 9 bases from J; bases unmatched to any gene: 5. The CDR3 has 13 amino acids. The chain's CDR3 is CASSITSGVEQFF. The CDR3, as DNA: TGTGCCAGTAGTATTACCAGCGGGGTTGAGCAGTTCTTC.

This sequence joins TRBV4-2 and TRBJ2-5, with D unclear. The CDR3 extends over 13 amino acids. Between the trimmed V and J ends, which lost 2 bases and 5 bases, there was a span of 9 bases. CDR1 LGHNA and CDR2 YNFKEQ come from the germline V gene. CDR3 nucleotide sequence: TGTGCCAGCAGCCAACCTCCGGCGGAGACCCAGTACTTC. Its protein is CASSQPPAETQYF.

J is TRBJ2-3 and V is TRBV18; D gene unclear. CDR1 is KGHSH and CDR2 is LQKENI in the germline V gene. Trimming removed 2 bases from V and 8 bases from J, with 26 bases in between. This CDR3 comprises 18 residues. CDR3 sequence: CASSPNFMDRSSIGTQYF. The CDR3 DNA is TGTGCCAGCTCACCAAATTTCATGGACCGATCTTCGATTGGTACGCAGTATTTT.

A single count supports this clone. This chain uses TRBV11-2 with TRBJ2-5; D gene unclear. Trimming stripped 1 base from V and 1 base from J, with 10 bases between. Germline CDR1 is SGHAT and CDR2 is FQNNGV. This CDR3 is 15 amino acids long. CDR3: CASSLGFLPQETQYF. CDR3 nucleotides: TGTGCCAGCAGCTTAGGATTTTTGCCCCAAGAGACCCAGTACTTC.

The J gene is TRBJ1-3, the V gene TRBV2, with 8 bases fitting TRBD1. CDR1 and CDR2 from the germline V gene are SNHLY and FYNNEI. V dropped 5 bases and J dropped 0; count of bases not matched to a gene: 6. The CDR3 loop spans 16 amino acids. The CDR3: CASSRGQGYSGNTIYF. CDR3 nucleotide sequence: TGTGCCAGCAGTCGCGGACAGGGATACTCTGGAAACACCATATATTTT.

The chain employs TRBV24-1 and TRBJ2-3; D is possibly TRBD2 (7 bases). Trimming cost V 1 base and J 1 base, with 14 bases left between them. The CDR3 loop spans 17 amino acids. Germline CDR1 and CDR2: KGHDR and SFDVKD. CDR3 nucleotides: TGTGCCACCAGTGATTTAGGCGGGGGCGGAGGCACAGATACGCAGTATTTT. This sequence encodes CATSDLGGGGGTDTQYF.

This clone was counted a single time. The CDR3 protein is CASSQSTGRGETQYF. The DNA of the CDR3 is TGCGCCAGCAGCCAATCGACAGGGAGAGGGGAGACCCAGTACTTC. The gene calls are TRBV4-1 and TRBJ2-5, with 7 bases matching TRBD1. Trimming removed 2 bases from V and 5 bases from J; junction bases left unmatched: 8. Per germline, CDR1 MGHRA and CDR2 YSYEKL. This CDR3 is 15 amino acids long.

V is TRBV15 and J is TRBJ2-3; D not resolved. Germline CDR1 LNHNV, CDR2 YYDKDF (reference sequence). There are 13 residues in the CDR3. Between the trimmed V and J ends, which lost 0 bases and 7 bases, there was a span of 8 bases. The chain's CDR3 is CATSRDGVNTQYF. CDR3 in DNA: TGTGCCACCAGCAGAGATGGGGTAAATACGCAGTATTTT.

The chain uses TRBV4-3 and TRBJ2-7, with D tentatively TRBD1 (6 bases). Between the trimmed V and J ends, which lost 0 bases and 2 bases, there was a span of 11 bases. The germline V gene has CDR1 LGHNA and CDR2 YSLEER. The CDR3 totals 15 residues. In nucleotides, the CDR3 is TGCGCCAGCAGCCAAGAGGACAGATGGACCTACGAGCAGTACTTC. Protein: CASSQEDRWTYEQYF.

The chain's CDR3 is CASSLVASYEQYF. The CDR3 DNA follows: TGCGCCAGCAGCTTGGTAGCCAGCTACGAGCAGTACTTC. V usage is TRBV5-1 and J usage is TRBJ2-7; no clear D. The CDR3 is 13 amino acids. Per germline, CDR1 SGHRS and CDR2 YFSETQ. V gave up 0 bases and J gave up 3 bases, with 7 bases separating them.

This chain links TRBV7-8 with TRBJ2-5, with TRBD2 matching 9 bases. The ends lost 6 bases at V and 3 bases at J; junction bases unmatched: 5. The CDR3 covers 14 residues. The germline V gene encodes CDR1 SGHVS and CDR2 FQNEAQ. Here the CDR3 reads CASSLAGLEETQYF. Here the CDR3 DNA reads TGTGCCAGCAGTCTAGCGGGATTGGAAGAGACCCAGTACTTC.

The J gene is TRBJ1-2, the V gene TRBV4-1, with D tentatively TRBD1 (6 bases). The V end was cut by 4 bases, the J end by 7 bases, with 25 bases between. CDR1 MGHRA and CDR2 YSYEKL come from the germline V gene. The CDR3 totals 17 residues. CDR3 sequence: CASSPYMGAGTIGGYTF. The CDR3 DNA sequence: TGCGCCAGCAGCCCGTACATGGGGGCAGGGACTATAGGTGGCTACACCTTC.

V gene TRBV7-8 combines with J gene TRBJ2-7; D gene ambiguous. V shed 3 bases and J shed 0 bases, with 21 bases lying between them. CDR1 and CDR2 from the germline V gene are SGHVS and FQNEAQ. CDR3 length: 18 residues. The CDR3 spells CASSLDPPPRRSSYEQYF. CDR3 bases: TGTGCCAGCAGCTTGGATCCCCCCCCAAGGCGGAGCTCCTACGAGCAGTACTTC.

This chain uses TRBV18 with TRBJ1-1; TRBD1 might be the D (6 bases). Trimming left V 2 bases short and J 1 base short, with 14 bases between. CDR3 length: 16 residues. Germline V gene data show CDR1 as KGHSH and CDR2 as LQKENI. CDR3 sequence (DNA): TGTGCCAGCTCACCAATTCCGACAGGCGCGAACACTGAAGCTTTCTTT. This sequence encodes CASSPIPTGANTEAFF.